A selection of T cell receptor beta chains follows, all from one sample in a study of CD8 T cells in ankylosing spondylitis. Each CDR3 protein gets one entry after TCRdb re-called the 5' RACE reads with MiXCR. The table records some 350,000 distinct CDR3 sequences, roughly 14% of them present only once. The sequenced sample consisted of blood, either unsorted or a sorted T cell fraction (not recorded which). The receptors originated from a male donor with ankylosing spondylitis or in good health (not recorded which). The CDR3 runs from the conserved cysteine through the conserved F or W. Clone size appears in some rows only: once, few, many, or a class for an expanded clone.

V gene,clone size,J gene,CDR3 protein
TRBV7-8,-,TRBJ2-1,CASSLRFGGSSYNEQFF
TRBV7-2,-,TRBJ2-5,CASSRGGQETQYF
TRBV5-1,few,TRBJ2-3,CASSLGGGTADTQYF
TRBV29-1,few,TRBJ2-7,CSTQGSLVYEQYF
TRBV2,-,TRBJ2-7,CASSLDRGTGEQYF
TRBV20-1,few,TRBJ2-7,CSARDGRKDYEQYF
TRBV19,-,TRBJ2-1,CASSIMGRDGSYNEQFF
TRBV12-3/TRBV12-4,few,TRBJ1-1,CASSLYGGRTEAFF
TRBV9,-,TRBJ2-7,CASSPPGLAGVRYEQYF
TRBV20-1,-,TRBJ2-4,CSALTLRGAKNIQYF